One TCR beta chain is described in this entry. The data are from a study of beta chain features in type 1 diabetes. V lost 3 bases and J 7 bases, leaving 12 bases between the germline ends. This CDR3 region has 14 residues. CDR1 ENHRY and CDR2 SYGVKD come from the germline V gene. As every portion of the isolated RNA was reverse transcribed, the sequencing read expressed TCRB transcripts. Some clones are missing from TCRdb's copy, which holds only in-frame ones; the method was immunoSEQ multiplex PCR. Seen here are about 150,000 clones, about 8.5% observed once, and the top ten hold almost 0.65%. This clonotype was sampled from a man aged 18 to 30 in good health. Material for sequencing was central memory CD4+ T cells from blood. The genes are TRBV10-3 and TRBJ1-4; D gene uncertain. The CDR3, as DNA: TGTGCCATCAGTGAAGAAGAGGTTGGTGAAAAACTGTTTTTT. This encodes CAISEEEVGEKLFF.